This T cell receptor beta chain appears in the sequencing data of a study of blood T cell repertoires in COVID-19. Study background: Both acute and convalescent COVID-19 samples were obtained from the United States, Italy and Spain.

V lost 1 base to trimming and J lost 8 bases; unmatched junction nucleotides: 1. Germline CDR1 and CDR2: SEHNR and FQNEAQ (reference sequence). CDR3 size: 13 residues. In the original workflow: Amplification from reference gene primers served as the basis for estimated nucleated cell counts. Assay used: immunoSEQ multiplex PCR; TCRdb lists only in-frame clones, some missing. Clonal size and the V and J genes are those of that table, whereas D and trimming came from the DNA. The sample comprises around 99,000 clones, approximately 85% of which are singletons, and roughly 18% rests with the top ten. The gene calls are TRBV7-9 and TRBJ1-4, with 7 bases aligning to TRBD1. Sequences were obtained from peripheral blood. The clonotype comes from an elderly woman with active or convalescent COVID-19. CDR3 nucleotide sequence: TGTGCCAGCAGCTTAGGGACAGGAGAAAAACTGTTTTTT. This encodes CASSLGTGEKLFF.